A single T cell receptor beta chain is shown here with its context. This sample is part of a study of blood T cell repertoires in COVID-19. The CDR3 length is 16 residues. J lost 7 bases, V lost 2 bases, and 11 bases had no gene match. Germline V gives CDR1 SGHRS, CDR2 YFSETQ. Data came from immunoSEQ multiplex PCR; TCRdb stores just in-frame clones and leaves some out. Among approximately 210,000 clones listed, 82% were seen once. The chain is built from TRBV5-1 and TRBJ2-3; 9 nucleotides line up with TRBD2. The sequence came from a woman aged 60-75 years who had recovered from COVID-19. The specimen sequenced was PBMCs or T cells enriched from blood (not recorded which). CDR3 DNA sequence: TGCGCCAGCAGCTTCTCGACTAGCGGCGGCGTGAATACGCAGTATTTT. Its protein product is CASSFSTSGGVNTQYF. Based on the CDR3 plus reference TRBV5-1 and TRBJ2-3, the full variable domain is KAGVTQTPRYLIKTRGQQVTLSCSPISGHRSVSWYQQTPGQGLQFLFEYFSETQRNKGNFPGRFSGRQFSNSRSEMNVSTLELGDSALYLCASSFSTSGGVNTQYFGPGTRLTVL.